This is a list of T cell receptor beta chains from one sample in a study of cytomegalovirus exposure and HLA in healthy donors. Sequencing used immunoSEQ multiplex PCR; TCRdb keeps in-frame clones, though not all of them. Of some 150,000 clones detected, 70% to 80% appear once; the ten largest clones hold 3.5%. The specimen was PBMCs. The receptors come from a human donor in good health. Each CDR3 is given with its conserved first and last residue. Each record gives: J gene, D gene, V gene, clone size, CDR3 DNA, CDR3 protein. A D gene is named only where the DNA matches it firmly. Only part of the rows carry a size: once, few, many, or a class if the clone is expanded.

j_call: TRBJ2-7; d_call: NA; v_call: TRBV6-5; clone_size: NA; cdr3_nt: TGTGCCAGCAGTGTTTTAAGTGGGGCCACCTACGAGCAGTACTTC; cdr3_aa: CASSVLSGATYEQYF
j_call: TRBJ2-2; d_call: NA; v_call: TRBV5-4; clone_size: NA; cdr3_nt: TGTGCCAGCAGGGCGGACAGAAACACCGGGGAGCTGTTTTTT; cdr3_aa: CASRADRNTGELFF
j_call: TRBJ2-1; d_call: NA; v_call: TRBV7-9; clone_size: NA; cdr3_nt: TGTGCCAGCAGCTTAGTGGACAGTTTCAATGAGCAGTTCTTC; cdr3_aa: CASSLVDSFNEQFF
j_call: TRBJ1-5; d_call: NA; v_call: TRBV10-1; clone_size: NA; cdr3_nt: TGCGCCAGCAGTGTTAGGGAGGGTCAGCCCCAGCATTTT; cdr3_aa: CASSVREGQPQHF
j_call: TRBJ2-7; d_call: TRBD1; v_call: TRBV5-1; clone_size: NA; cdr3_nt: TGCGCCAGCAGCCCCGGGACAGGTTATTCCGAGCAGTACTTC; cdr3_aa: CASSPGTGYSEQYF
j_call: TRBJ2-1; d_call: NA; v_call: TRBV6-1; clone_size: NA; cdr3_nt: TGTGCCAGCAGTCCTAACCCCCCCTATGAGCAGTTCTTC; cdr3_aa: CASSPNPPYEQFF
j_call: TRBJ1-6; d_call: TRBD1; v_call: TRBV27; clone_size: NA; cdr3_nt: TGTGCCAGCAGTCAACAGGGGCCCAGTTCACCCCTCCACTTT; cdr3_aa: CASSQQGPSSPLHF
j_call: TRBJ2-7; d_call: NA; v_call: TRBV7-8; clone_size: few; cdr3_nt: TGTGCCAGCAGCTTCGACCCAGTGAGGGGGGGCGAGCAGTACTTC; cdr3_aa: CASSFDPVRGGEQYF
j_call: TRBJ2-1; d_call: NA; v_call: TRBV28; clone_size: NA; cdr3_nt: TGTGCCAGCAGACTGGGTCCGGGGTCCTACAATGAGCAGTTCTTC; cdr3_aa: CASRLGPGSYNEQFF
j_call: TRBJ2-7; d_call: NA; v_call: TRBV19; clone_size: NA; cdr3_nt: TGTGCCAGTAGTGTGGCCTGGCCCTACGAGCAGTACTTC; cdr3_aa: CASSVAWPYEQYF
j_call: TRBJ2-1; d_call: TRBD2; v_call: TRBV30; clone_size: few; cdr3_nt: TGTGCCTGGAGTGTAAGTCGGCTAGCGGGGGGGCGGCAGTTCTTC; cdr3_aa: CAWSVSRLAGGRQFF
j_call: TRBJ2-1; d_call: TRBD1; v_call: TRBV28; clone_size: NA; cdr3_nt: TGTGCCAGCAGGTACGGGACAGCCGAGCAGTTCTTC; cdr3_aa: CASRYGTAEQFF